Below are 4 T cell receptor beta chains sequenced from a single sample in a study of T cell changes during pregnancy in multiple sclerosis (dated by TCRdb to between 2017 and 2020). Library preparation used the immunoSEQ multiplex PCR assay. In its TCRdb copy, this immuneACCESS table keeps in-frame sequences only and misses some clones. Where compared with another copy, unresolved V genes explain less than half of these, and the others have no known cause. The sample table shows 73,000 or so clones, and 85% to 90% are seen once. Of the sample, over 7.5% falls within the top ten clones. This material consisted of peripheral blood, taken after pregnancy. The receptor source for this set is a female donor in good health, enrolled as a control in a pregnancy study.

V is TRBV7-2 and J is TRBJ1-1; TRBD1 matches 9 bases. Trimming at V came to 1 base and at J to 1 base, leaving 7 bases not matched to a gene. The CDR3 runs 17 residues. Germline V gives CDR1 SGHTA, CDR2 FQGNSA. The CDR3 region has the DNA TGTGCCAGCAGCTTAGTAGGTGGACAGGGGTGGAACACTGAAGCTTTCTTT. It codes for CASSLVGGQGWNTEAFF.

This chain connects TRBV29-1 to TRBJ1-2, with 7 positions matching TRBD1. The CDR3 covers 15 residues. CDR1 and CDR2 from the germline V gene are SQVTM and ANQGSEA. Germline trimming cut 2 bases from V and 3 bases from J; bases unmatched to any gene: 9. In nucleotides, the CDR3 is TGCAGCGTTGAATCCCGACAGGGAATGGACTATGGCTACACCTTC. It yields the protein CSVESRQGMDYGYTF.

The V gene is TRBV10-2, the J gene TRBJ2-7; tentatively, D is TRBD1 (6 bases). In germline, CDR1 is WSHSY, CDR2 SAAADI. The V end lost 2 bases, the J end lost 4 bases, and 15 bases lay between the germline ends. This CDR3 is 15 amino acids long. CDR3 in DNA: TGCGCCAGCAGTGAGAAGGCAGGGGAAGGTTACGAGCAGTACTTC. It codes for CASSEKAGEGYEQYF.

The chain joins TRBV5-4 to TRBJ2-2; 12 positions match TRBD1. V lost 4 bases and J lost 5; bases outside the gene matches: 9. This CDR3 has 17 amino acids. Per the germline V gene, CDR1 is SGHNT and CDR2 is YYREEE (reference sequence). CDR3: CASSGSLGQGATGELFF. The CDR3 coding sequence is TGTGCCAGCAGCGGTTCTCTGGGACAGGGGGCAACCGGGGAGCTGTTTTTT.